These T cell receptor beta chains were read from a single sample in a study of blood T cell repertoires in COVID-19. This table comes from immunoSEQ multiplex PCR, and its TCRdb copy is limited to in-frame clones, with some not included. The sample consists of 300,000 to 350,000 clones, approximately 90% of them appearing once. The sequenced sample was peripheral blood. These receptors were obtained from a woman aged 55 to 70 with COVID-19, enrolled during active disease. Both conserved end residues are part of each CDR3. A D gene is named only where the DNA matches it firmly. Not all rows give a size; the values are once, few, many and, for expanded clones, a class.

d_call: TRBD1
clone_size: once
v_call: TRBV11-2
j_call: TRBJ1-4
cdr3_nt: TGTGCCAGCAGCTGGGGACAGGGGGTCACTAATGAAAAACTGTTTTTT
cdr3_aa: CASSWGQGVTNEKLFF

d_call: TRBD1
clone_size: .
v_call: TRBV25-1
j_call: TRBJ1-2
cdr3_nt: TGTGCCAGCAGTTTCCGGGACAGAGAGTATGGCTACACCTTC
cdr3_aa: CASSFRDREYGYTF

d_call: .
clone_size: .
v_call: TRBV7-9
j_call: TRBJ1-1
cdr3_nt: TGTGCCAGCAGCTTATTTAAGGGACATGACACTGAAGCTTTCTTT
cdr3_aa: CASSLFKGHDTEAFF

d_call: .
clone_size: .
v_call: TRBV19
j_call: TRBJ1-2
cdr3_nt: TGTGCCAGTAGGACGATCGGGGGAGGGAATGGCTACACCTTC
cdr3_aa: CASRTIGGGNGYTF

d_call: .
clone_size: .
v_call: TRBV7-9
j_call: TRBJ1-1
cdr3_nt: TGTGCCAGCAGCTTAATTGGGGAGACTGAAGCTTTCTTT
cdr3_aa: CASSLIGETEAFF

d_call: .
clone_size: .
v_call: TRBV11-2
j_call: TRBJ1-2
cdr3_nt: TGTGCCAGCAGCTTACCCGGCAGCGGAAACTATGGCTACACCTTC
cdr3_aa: CASSLPGSGNYGYTF

d_call: .
clone_size: .
v_call: TRBV27
j_call: TRBJ1-1
cdr3_nt: TGTGCCAGCAGTTTTCGAGCAGGGGTGGGTGGGGGCACTGAAGCTTTCTTT
cdr3_aa: CASSFRAGVGGGTEAFF

d_call: .
clone_size: .
v_call: TRBV3-1/TRBV3-2
j_call: TRBJ1-1
cdr3_nt: TGTGCCAGCAGCCCCTCGGGGGGTGGTGAAGCTTTCTTT
cdr3_aa: CASSPSGGGEAFF

d_call: .
clone_size: .
v_call: TRBV19
j_call: TRBJ1-1
cdr3_nt: TGTGCCAGTACTATCGGGGGGGACACTGAAGCTTTCTTT
cdr3_aa: CASTIGGDTEAFF

d_call: TRBD1
clone_size: .
v_call: TRBV2
j_call: TRBJ1-2
cdr3_nt: TGTGCCAGCAGGACGACAGGGTCGTATGGCTACACCTTC
cdr3_aa: CASRTTGSYGYTF

d_call: .
clone_size: .
v_call: TRBV7-8
j_call: TRBJ1-5
cdr3_nt: TGTGCCAGCAGCTTAATTTCAGGGTCCAATCAGCCCCAGCATTTT
cdr3_aa: CASSLISGSNQPQHF

d_call: .
clone_size: .
v_call: TRBV18
j_call: TRBJ1-2
cdr3_nt: TGTGCCAGCTCACCACCTGACCGGGCTAACTATGGCTACACCTTC
cdr3_aa: CASSPPDRANYGYTF

d_call: TRBD1
clone_size: .
v_call: TRBV11-2
j_call: TRBJ1-3
cdr3_nt: TGTGCCAGCAGCCATTCCGGGAGGGGGCGCTTTGGAAACACCATATATTTT
cdr3_aa: CASSHSGRGRFGNTIYF

d_call: TRBD1
clone_size: .
v_call: TRBV6-5
j_call: TRBJ1-6
cdr3_nt: TGTGCCAGCAGCCCAATGACAGGGGGCGCGTCACCCCTCCACTTT
cdr3_aa: CASSPMTGGASPLHF

d_call: .
clone_size: few
v_call: TRBV3-1/TRBV3-2
j_call: TRBJ2-3
cdr3_nt: TGTGCCAGCAGCCAAGATAGTCTTATCCGGGGGACCACAGATACGCAGTATTTT
cdr3_aa: CASSQDSLIRGTTDTQYF

d_call: .
clone_size: .
v_call: TRBV5-6
j_call: TRBJ1-5
cdr3_nt: TGTGCCAGCAGGAGTCGGACAGAGGGCAATCAGCCCCAGCATTTT
cdr3_aa: CASRSRTEGNQPQHF

d_call: .
clone_size: .
v_call: TRBV30
j_call: TRBJ1-2
cdr3_nt: TGTGCCTGGTCCCCGGGACACTTAATAACTGGAATTGGCTACACCTTC
cdr3_aa: CAWSPGHLITGIGYTF

d_call: .
clone_size: .
v_call: TRBV7-2
j_call: TRBJ1-5
cdr3_nt: TGTGCCAGCAGCTTAGGGGTTACAGGGCAGCCCCAGCATTTT
cdr3_aa: CASSLGVTGQPQHF

d_call: TRBD1
clone_size: .
v_call: TRBV2
j_call: TRBJ2-1
cdr3_nt: TGTGCCAGCACCTTGAGGGGGCAGTACAATGAGCAGTTCTTC
cdr3_aa: CASTLRGQYNEQFF

d_call: TRBD1
clone_size: few
v_call: TRBV5-1
j_call: TRBJ1-5
cdr3_nt: TGCGCCAGCAGCTTGACAGGGGACAGGGGACAGCCCCAGCATTTT
cdr3_aa: CASSLTGDRGQPQHF

d_call: .
clone_size: .
v_call: TRBV7-2
j_call: TRBJ1-2
cdr3_nt: TGTGCCAGCAGCTTATTCGATGGCTACACCTTC
cdr3_aa: CASSLFDGYTF

d_call: .
clone_size: .
v_call: TRBV28
j_call: TRBJ1-1
cdr3_nt: TGTGCCAGCAGTTTTCGGAGGGATGGGACTGAAGCTTTCTTT
cdr3_aa: CASSFRRDGTEAFF

d_call: .
clone_size: .
v_call: TRBV29-1
j_call: TRBJ1-1
cdr3_nt: TGCAGCGTTGAAGAGGGCCCGAACACTGAAGCTTTCTTT
cdr3_aa: CSVEEGPNTEAFF

d_call: TRBD2
clone_size: .
v_call: TRBV6-5
j_call: TRBJ2-3
cdr3_nt: TGTGCCAGCAGAGGGCGGGGGGCCCCAGATACGCAGTATTTT
cdr3_aa: CASRGRGAPDTQYF

d_call: .
clone_size: many
v_call: TRBV2
j_call: TRBJ2-7
cdr3_nt: TGTGCCAGCAGTGCCCTACAGGGCTACGAGCAGTACTTC
cdr3_aa: CASSALQGYEQYF

d_call: TRBD1
clone_size: .
v_call: TRBV18
j_call: TRBJ2-7
cdr3_nt: TGTGCCAGCTCACCAGTAGGGGGCGAATCCGAGCAGTACTTC
cdr3_aa: CASSPVGGESEQYF

d_call: .
clone_size: .
v_call: TRBV27
j_call: TRBJ2-2
cdr3_nt: TGTGCCAGCAGTCCAAACAGGGCAGGGGAGCTGTTTTTT
cdr3_aa: CASSPNRAGELFF

d_call: TRBD1
clone_size: .
v_call: TRBV11-2
j_call: TRBJ1-2
cdr3_nt: TGTGCCAGCAGCCCCGGTCCCCCTGGATTTGGGACAGACTATGGCTACACCTTC
cdr3_aa: CASSPGPPGFGTDYGYTF

d_call: TRBD1
clone_size: .
v_call: TRBV7-9
j_call: TRBJ1-2
cdr3_nt: TGTGCCAGCAGCCGACAGGGGGCCGATGGCTACACCTTC
cdr3_aa: CASSRQGADGYTF

d_call: TRBD1
clone_size: .
v_call: TRBV14
j_call: TRBJ1-2
cdr3_nt: TGTGCCAGCAGCCTATACAGGGGAGCCAACTATGGCTACACCTTC
cdr3_aa: CASSLYRGANYGYTF

d_call: .
clone_size: .
v_call: TRBV2
j_call: TRBJ2-1
cdr3_nt: TGTGCCAGCAGACCCGAGGACGGGGGAGGTCACAATGAGCAGTTCTTC
cdr3_aa: CASRPEDGGGHNEQFF

d_call: .
clone_size: .
v_call: TRBV30
j_call: TRBJ1-5
cdr3_nt: TGTGCCTGGAGTGTAACGGCAGGTCATCAGCCCCAGCATTTT
cdr3_aa: CAWSVTAGHQPQHF